The rows below give T cell receptor beta chains drawn from one sample of a study of blood T cell repertoires in COVID-19. Sequencing used immunoSEQ multiplex PCR; TCRdb keeps in-frame clones, though not all of them. The sample includes approximately 150,000 clones, around 84% of them seen just once. Material: peripheral blood. These receptors were collected from a woman aged 80 or older with acute or convalescent COVID-19. CDR3s include the opening cysteine and the closing phenylalanine or tryptophan. The order of the fields is CDR3 length, clone size, D gene, V gene, CDR3 protein. D genes are given only for firm matches. Rows may omit the clone size; those that give it use once, few, many or a size class.

>18|.|TRBD1|TRBV28
CASSPRTGVSSGANVLTF
>15|.|TRBD1|TRBV2
CASSVEGQNNQPQHF
>14|.|.|TRBV3-1/TRBV3-2
CASSQQGKGSPLHF
>16|.|TRBD2|TRBV9
CASSGGLAGGGETQYF
>13|once|TRBD1|TRBV10-3
CAISPGDRVLAFF
>15|once|.|TRBV5-1
CASSLPVGGADTQYF
>16|.|TRBD2|TRBV5-3
CARSFLTGGTYNEQFF
>14|.|.|TRBV27
CASSSKARAKTQYF
>16|.|.|TRBV12-5
CASGFPGHNKVGEQYF
>12|.|.|TRBV27
CASSPPRGEQYF
>13|.|.|TRBV11-2
CASSSNAGYEQFF
>14|.|TRBD2|TRBV19
CASGTSENTGELFF
>14|.|.|TRBV5-1
CASSLGQMGSPLHF
>16|.|.|TRBV21-1
CASSKKRGTGNQPQHF
>17|once|TRBD2|TRBV5-4
CASSLATSGGPAVWYYF
>14|.|.|TRBV9
CASGGGAAQHTQYF
>15|few|TRBD2|TRBV4-2
CASSQGLAGGYEQFF
>16|.|.|TRBV3-1/TRBV3-2
CASSQDTASSYNEQFF
>14|.|.|TRBV25-1
CASRGDGRAYEQFF
>15|.|TRBD1|TRBV2
CASRAKGAVTYGYTF
>18|.|.|TRBV27
CASSLGQAIWPFTDTQYF
>13|.|TRBD1|TRBV2
CASSRGRGGKLFF
>14|few|TRBD2|TRBV28
CASSLTLAGYEQFF
>14|.|TRBD1|TRBV14
CASSPRQGGYGYTF
>16|.|TRBD2|TRBV3-1/TRBV3-2
CASSRTGTSVQETQYF
>13|few|TRBD2|TRBV28
CASTLGGEWEQFF
>13|.|.|TRBV11-3
CASSLGGDYEQYF
>15|.|.|TRBV10-3
CAISRGGAGTDTQYF
>13|.|.|TRBV24-1
CATSGAGWDTQYF
>16|.|TRBD2|TRBV5-1
CASSHNPGGTAYEQYF
>15|.|.|TRBV3-1/TRBV3-2
CASSQAWSSYNEQFF
>14|.|.|TRBV28
CAAMGGAPSYEQYF
>15|.|.|TRBV6-2/TRBV6-3
CASSTVTRARTEAFF
>16|.|.|TRBV12-5
CASGRPGLTNTGELFF
>13|once|.|TRBV7-8
CASSLNREYGYTF
>15|few|.|TRBV7-2
CASSWGGRSNQPQHF
>13|.|.|TRBV12-3/TRBV12-4
CASTPSGANVLTF
>13|.|TRBD1|TRBV12-3/TRBV12-4
CASSPTGGYGYTF
>15|few|.|TRBV6-5
CASGGGGASGNTIYF
>14|.|.|TRBV19
CASSAGKEGYEQYF
>16|.|.|TRBV21-1
CASRWGRLEDSCEQYF
>16|.|.|TRBV21-1
CASSKSGLAERNEQFF
>16|.|TRBD2|TRBV5-1
CASSLRTGGGTDTQYF
>14|.|.|TRBV3-1/TRBV3-2
CASSQGTANQPQHF
>14|few|TRBD1|TRBV4-1
CASSQGTGGNEQYF
>15|.|TRBD1|TRBV5-1
CASSLRQGANYGYTF
>15|.|.|TRBV5-1
CASSLGQAANSPLHF
>15|.|TRBD1|TRBV6-2/TRBV6-3
CASSPRGTGYEKLFF
>12|.|.|TRBV29-1
CSVDHGRGGYTF
>13|.|TRBD1|TRBV7-3
CASSGQGMETQYF
>15|.|.|TRBV5-5
CASSPDRLDNSPLHF
>12|.|.|TRBV4-1
CASSQDRNEQFF
>16|.|.|TRBV11-3
CASSLSGGLNTGELFF
>17|.|TRBD2|TRBV5-6
CASNKGTSGLLMNEQFF
>17|.|.|TRBV19
CASTYRPPGQQGGGYTF
>15|.|.|TRBV6-5
CASSYGTDTADTQYF
>17|.|TRBD1|TRBV7-2
CASSYGTGRVSYNEQFF
>14|.|.|TRBV10-3
CAISESDISYEQYF